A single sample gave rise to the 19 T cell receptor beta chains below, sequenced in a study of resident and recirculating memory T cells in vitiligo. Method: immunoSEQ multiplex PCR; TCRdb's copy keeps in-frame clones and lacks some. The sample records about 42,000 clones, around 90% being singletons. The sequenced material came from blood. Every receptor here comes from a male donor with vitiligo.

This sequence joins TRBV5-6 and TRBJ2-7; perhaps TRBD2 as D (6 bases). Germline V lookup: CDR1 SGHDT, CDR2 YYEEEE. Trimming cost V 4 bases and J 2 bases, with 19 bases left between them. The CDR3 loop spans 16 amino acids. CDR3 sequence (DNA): TGTGCCAGCAGCCGGCGTCAGGGATCGGGGGCCTACGAGCAGTACTTC. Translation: CASSRRQGSGAYEQYF.

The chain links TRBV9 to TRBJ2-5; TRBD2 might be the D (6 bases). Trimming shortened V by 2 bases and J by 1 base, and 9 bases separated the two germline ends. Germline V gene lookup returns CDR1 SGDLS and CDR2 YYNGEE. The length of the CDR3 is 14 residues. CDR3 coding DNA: TGTGCCAGCAGCGTCGGGGGAACCCAAGAGACCCAGTACTTC. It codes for CASSVGGTQETQYF.

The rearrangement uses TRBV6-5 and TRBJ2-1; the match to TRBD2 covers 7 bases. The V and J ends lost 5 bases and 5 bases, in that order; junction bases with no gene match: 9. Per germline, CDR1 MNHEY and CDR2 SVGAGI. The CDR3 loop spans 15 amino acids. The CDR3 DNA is TGTGCCAGCAGTCCCTCCCTAGCGGACCACAATGAGCAGTTCTTC. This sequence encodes CASSPSLADHNEQFF.

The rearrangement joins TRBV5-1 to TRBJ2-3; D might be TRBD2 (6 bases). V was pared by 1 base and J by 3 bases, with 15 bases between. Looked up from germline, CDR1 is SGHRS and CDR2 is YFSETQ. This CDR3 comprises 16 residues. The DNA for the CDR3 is TGCGCCAGCAGCTTGTCGGCGGGGCTGAAAACAGATACGCAGTATTTT. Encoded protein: CASSLSAGLKTDTQYF.

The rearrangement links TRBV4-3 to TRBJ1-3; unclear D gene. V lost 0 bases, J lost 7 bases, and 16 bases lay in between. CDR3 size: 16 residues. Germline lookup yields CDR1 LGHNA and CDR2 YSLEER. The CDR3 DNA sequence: TGCGCCAGCAGCCAAGATACCTGGGCGGGCGGCAACACCATATATTTT. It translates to CASSQDTWAGGNTIYF.

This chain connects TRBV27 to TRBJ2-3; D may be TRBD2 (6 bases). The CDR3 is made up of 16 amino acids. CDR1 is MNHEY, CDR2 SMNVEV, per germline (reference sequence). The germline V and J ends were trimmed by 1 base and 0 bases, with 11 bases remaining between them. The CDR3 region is CASSLFRGTSTDTQYF. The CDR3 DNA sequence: TGTGCCAGCAGTTTATTCAGAGGGACTAGCACAGATACGCAGTATTTT.

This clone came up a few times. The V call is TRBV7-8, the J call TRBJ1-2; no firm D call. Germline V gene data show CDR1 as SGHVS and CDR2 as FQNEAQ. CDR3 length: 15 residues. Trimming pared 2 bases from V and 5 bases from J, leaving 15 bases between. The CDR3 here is CASSLLEMQRYGYTF. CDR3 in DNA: TGTGCCAGCAGCTTACTCGAGATGCAGCGGTATGGCTACACCTTC.

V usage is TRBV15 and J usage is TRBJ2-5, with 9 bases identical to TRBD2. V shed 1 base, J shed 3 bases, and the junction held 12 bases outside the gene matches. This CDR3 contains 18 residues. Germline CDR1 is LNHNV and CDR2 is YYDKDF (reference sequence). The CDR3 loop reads CATSRGVAGARQKETQYF. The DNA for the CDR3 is TGTGCCACCAGCAGAGGGGTAGCGGGGGCCCGACAGAAAGAGACCCAGTACTTC.

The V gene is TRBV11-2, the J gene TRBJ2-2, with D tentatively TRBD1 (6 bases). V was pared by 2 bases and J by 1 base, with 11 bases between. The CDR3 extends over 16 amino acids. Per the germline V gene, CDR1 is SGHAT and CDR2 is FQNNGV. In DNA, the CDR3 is TGTGCCAGCAGCTTATACCTGACAGGGAACACCGGGGAGCTGTTTTTT. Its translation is CASSLYLTGNTGELFF.

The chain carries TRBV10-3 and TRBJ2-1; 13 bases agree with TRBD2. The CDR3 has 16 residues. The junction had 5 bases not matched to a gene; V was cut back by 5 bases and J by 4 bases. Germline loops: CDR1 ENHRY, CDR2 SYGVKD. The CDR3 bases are TGTGCCATCAGTCGGACTAGCGGGGGACGATACAATGAGCAGTTCTTC. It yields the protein CAISRTSGGRYNEQFF.

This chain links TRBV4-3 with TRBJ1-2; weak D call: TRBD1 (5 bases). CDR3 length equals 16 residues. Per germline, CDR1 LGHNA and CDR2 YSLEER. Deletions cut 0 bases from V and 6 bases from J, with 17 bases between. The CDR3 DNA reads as TGCGCCAGCAGCCAAGAAGGGTGGGGGGGGACCGATGGCTACACCTTC. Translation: CASSQEGWGGTDGYTF.

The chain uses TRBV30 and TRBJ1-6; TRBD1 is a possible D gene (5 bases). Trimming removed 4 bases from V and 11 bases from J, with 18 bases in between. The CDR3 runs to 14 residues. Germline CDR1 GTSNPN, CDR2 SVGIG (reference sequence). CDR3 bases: TGTGCCTGGAAGCCCCAGCTCATAGGGGCACCCCTCCACTTT. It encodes CAWKPQLIGAPLHF.

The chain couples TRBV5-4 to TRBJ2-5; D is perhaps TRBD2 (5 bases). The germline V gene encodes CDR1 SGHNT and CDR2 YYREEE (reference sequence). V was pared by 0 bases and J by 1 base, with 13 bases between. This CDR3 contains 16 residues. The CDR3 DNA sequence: TGTGCCAGCAGCTTGGCCCGAGGGTGGGGCCAAGAGACCCAGTACTTC. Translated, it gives CASSLARGWGQETQYF.

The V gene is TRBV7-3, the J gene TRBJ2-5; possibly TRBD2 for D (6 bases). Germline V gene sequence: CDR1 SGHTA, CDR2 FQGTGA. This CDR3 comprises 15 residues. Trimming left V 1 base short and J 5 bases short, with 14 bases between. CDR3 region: CASSLNGGEVETQYF. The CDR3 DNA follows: TGTGCCAGCAGCTTAAACGGCGGGGAAGTGGAGACCCAGTACTTC.

In nucleotides, the CDR3 is TGCGCCAGCAGCTTTGGACAGGGCGAGGAGACCCAGTACTTC. Translation gives CASSFGQGEETQYF. This chain joins TRBV5-1 and TRBJ2-5, with 8 bases aligning to TRBD1. Trimming removed 2 bases from V and 5 bases from J; junction bases left unmatched: 5. This CDR3 has 14 residues. Germline CDR1 reads SGHRS; CDR2 reads YFSETQ.

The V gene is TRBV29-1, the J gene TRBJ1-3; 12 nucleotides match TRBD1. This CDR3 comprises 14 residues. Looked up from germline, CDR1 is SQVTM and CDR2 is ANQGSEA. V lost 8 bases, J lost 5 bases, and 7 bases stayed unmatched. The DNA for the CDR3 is TGCAGCACCCGAAGGGACAGGGGGCGAAACACCATATATTTT. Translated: CSTRRDRGRNTIYF. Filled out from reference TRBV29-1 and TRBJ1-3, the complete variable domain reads SAVISQKPSRDICQRGTSLTIQCQVDSQVTMMFWYRQQPGQSLTLIATANQGSEATYESGFVIDKFPISRPNLTFSTLTVSNMSPEDSSIYLCSTRRDRGRNTIYFGEGSWLTVV.

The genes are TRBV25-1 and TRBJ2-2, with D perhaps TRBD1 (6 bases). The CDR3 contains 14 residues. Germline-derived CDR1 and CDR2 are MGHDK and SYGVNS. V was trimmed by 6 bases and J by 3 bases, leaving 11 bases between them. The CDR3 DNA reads TGTGCCAGCAGGGAGGCAGGGGACACCGGGGAGCTGTTTTTT. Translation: CASREAGDTGELFF.

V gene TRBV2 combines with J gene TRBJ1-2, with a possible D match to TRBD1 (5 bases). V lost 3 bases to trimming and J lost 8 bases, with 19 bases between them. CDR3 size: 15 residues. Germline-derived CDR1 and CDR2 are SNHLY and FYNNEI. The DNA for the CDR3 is TGTGCCAGCAGTGAGGACCTCACAAAGGGGATCGGCTACACCTTC. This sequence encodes CASSEDLTKGIGYTF.

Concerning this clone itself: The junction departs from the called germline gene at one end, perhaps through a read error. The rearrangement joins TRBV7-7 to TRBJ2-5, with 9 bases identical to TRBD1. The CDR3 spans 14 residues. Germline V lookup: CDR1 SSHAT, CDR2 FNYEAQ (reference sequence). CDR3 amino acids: CASSPGTGSQTQYF. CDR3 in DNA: TGTGCTAGCAGCCCCGGGACAGGGTCGCAGACCCAGTACTTC.